This TCR beta chain was identified during a study of pediatric ulcerative colitis. The CDR3 is made up of 13 amino acids. Trimming removed 2 bases from V and 2 bases from J, with 6 bases in between. CDR1 and CDR2 from the germline V gene are MNHEY and SVGAGI. Study-level results: Repertoires came from total lymphocyte DNA, so rare subsets like regulatory T cells may be missed.

One to two pinch biopsies were taken from the rectum during colonoscopy. Details on this clone: What it recognizes is unknown.

Sequencing was at survey level. Clones were read by immunoSEQ multiplex PCR, and TCRdb kept only the in-frame ones, dropping some. The sample records 30,000 or so clones, roughly 77% being singletons. The chain has TRBV6-5 and TRBJ1-2; D ambiguous. The TCR was taken from a boy aged 10-17 years with mild ulcerative colitis. Material: gut tissue. CDR3 nucleotide sequence: TGTGCCAGCAGTTACACCTACAACTATGGCTACACCTTC. Its translation: CASSYTYNYGYTF.